This TCR beta chain was documented in a study of cytotoxic CD8 clonotypes in ibrutinib-treated CLL. Study-wide background: Response samples were obtained once patients had received a median 12 months of treatment, range 6 to 36. Whole-study findings and limits: Public clonotypes showed up rarely, and on treatment they shrank or held steady.

The germline CDR1 and CDR2 sequences are MNHEY and SVGAGI. The CDR3 sequence is 15 residues long. V lost 2 bases and J lost 0, with 7 bases in between. TCRdb's table, derived via immunoSEQ multiplex PCR, lists solely in-frame clones and lacks some. This repertoire shows some 310,000 clones, 70% to 80% found once; its top ten account for 6.7%. On this clone itself: No antigen is known for it.

This sequence joins TRBV6-5 and TRBJ2-2; the D is unclear. This sequence was found in a human donor with chronic lymphocytic leukemia. The material sequenced was PBMCs, taken before ibrutinib treatment. The CDR3: CASSYDHTNTGELFF. The DNA of the CDR3 is TGTGCCAGCAGTTACGACCATACGAACACCGGGGAGCTGTTTTTT.